The entry below gives a single T cell receptor (beta chain) sequence along with its context. This clonotype has a handful of counts. Its antigen specificity is not known. Per-nucleotide qualities are absent, and no much larger clonotype sits a single base away. These data are taken from a study of T-cell memory formation after mild COVID-19 (dated by TCRdb to the early 2020s). Describing the broader study: Most TCR sequence clusters were specific to one of the two donors. Longitudinal TCRalpha and TCRbeta repertoire sequencing tracked T-cell clones expanding and contracting after mild COVID-19 in a couple of donors. The cohort was made up of two young adult volunteers, one female and one male, who were previously healthy. Paper-wide results and their limitations: Some responding clones were detected in pre-infection memory, which suggested that pre-existing cross-reactive memory T cells had joined the SARS-CoV-2 response. Contracting CD4+ clones were located mainly in the CM and EM memory subsets, whereas CD8+ clones were found to be enriched in EMRA. Clones contracting from day 15 to 85 had balanced CD4/CD8 phenotypes, while a second wave expanding from day 15 to 37 was biased towards CD4+. Only a couple of mild cases were covered in the study, and larger cohorts including severe cases with pre-infection samples were considered necessary. SARS-CoV-2 specificity of the second-wave clones peaking on day 37 was not confirmed.

The sequencing machine was an Illumina NovaSeq 6000. cDNA libraries for TCRalpha and TCRbeta were prepared by 5'RACE using constant-segment primers, with sample barcodes and unique molecular identifiers added. RNA was extracted from every sample with Trizol reagent. Library amplification was performed in two PCR steps, and a second sample barcode and Illumina TruSeq adapters were introduced in the second step. The libraries were sequenced on an Illumina NovaSeq using 2 x 150 bp paired-end reads. From the authors' description of their analysis: The reads were demultiplexed and collapsed into UMI-guided consensus sequences using migec v1.2.7. With mixcr v2.1.11, UMI consensuses were aligned to TRA and TRB V and J templates and assembled into clonotypes. Clonotypes were classified as expanded or contracted when called significant by both edgeR and NoisET, with noise models trained on biological replicates. For edgeR calls, the cutoffs were a false discovery rate-adjusted p below 0.01 and a log2 fold-change threshold of 1. As an exploratory analysis of dynamics, PCA with hierarchical clustering was applied to max-normalized trajectories of the 1000 most abundant clonotypes. Each responding clone was given a CD4 or CD8 phenotype based on the CD4+ and CD8+ repertoires, which had been sequenced separately. TCRdb reprocessing: public reads trimmed at Q25 with fastp, clones called with MiXCR, in-frame beta chains kept. For every CDR3 protein sequence, its rows merge into one entry that carries the most common genes and DNA. For this entry, the V and J calls and clone size follow TCRdb and not the study's own pipeline. The sample table records roughly 200,000 distinct CDR3 sequences; 20% to 25% of these occur just once. The ten largest make up 20% to 25% of the sample.

Ficoll-Paque density gradient centrifugation was used to isolate PBMCs. The sequenced sample was PBMCs or a T cell subset sorted from them (not recorded which). The origin of this receptor is an adult woman who had mild COVID-19 (a few samples of this study predate the infection). The sample titles of this study are shuffled in the database, so cell type and time point are left out; the donor was told from shared clones.

The CDR3 region: CAISAGGTAHYGYTF. The sequenced DNA is TGTGCCATCAGTGCCGGGGGGACAGCCCACTATGGCTACACCTTC. This sequence uses TRBV10-3 and TRBJ1-2, with TRBD1 identical over 7 junction bases. Trimming accounts for 4 bases at V and 3 bases at J, while the number of junction bases matched to no gene is 8. The germline V gene yields ENHRY for CDR1 and SYGVKD for CDR2. From its cysteine to its phenylalanine, the CDR3 spans 15 amino acids. Here the CDR3 DNA is all that survives: 45 bases in frame from base 1.